The 20 T cell receptor beta chains presented below share a single source sample, sequenced in a study of cytomegalovirus exposure and HLA in healthy donors. The primer mix had 60 Vbeta and 13 Jbeta primers. Sequencing used immunoSEQ multiplex PCR; TCRdb keeps in-frame clones, though not all of them. The data contain fewer than 150,000 clones, 55% to 80% of them singletons. Material: PBMCs. The origin of the receptors is a human donor in good health.

This clone was detected a few times. The genes are TRBV2 and TRBJ2-1, with a possible D match to TRBD2 (5 bases). CDR3 length: 15 amino acids. Per germline, CDR1 SNHLY and CDR2 FYNNEI. The V gene lost 0 bases and the J gene lost 9 bases, with 15 bases spanning the gap. The CDR3 protein is CASSEASLVSSEQFF. The DNA of the CDR3 is TGTGCCAGCAGTGAAGCTTCACTAGTCTCCTCTGAGCAGTTCTTC.

The chain combines TRBV25-1 with TRBJ2-7, with a possible D match to TRBD1 (6 bases). The CDR3 totals 12 residues. The V gene's germline CDR1 is MGHDK and CDR2 SYGVNS. Trimming left V 7 bases short and J 5 bases short, with 12 bases between. Written as DNA, the CDR3 is TGTGCCAGCAATACTTGGGACAACGAGCAGTACTTC. Residues: CASNTWDNEQYF.

In its sample, this clone was seen once. The junction shows a germline mismatch at one end, possibly a read error. Other DNA sequences in this specimen translate into the identical CDR3. The chain links TRBV5-1 to TRBJ2-7, with 7 bases lining up with TRBD1. This CDR3 region has 14 residues. Per the germline V gene, CDR1 is SGHRS and CDR2 is YFSETQ. The CDR3 here is CASSETGVSYEQYF. CDR3 nucleotide sequence: TGCGCCAGCAGCGAAACAGGGGTTTCCTACGAGCAGTACTTT.

CDR3 protein: CASSFEVQGNSPLHF. For the CDR3, the DNA is TGTGCCAGCAGTTTTGAGGTACAGGGGAATTCACCCCTCCACTTT. This rearrangement joins TRBV28 to TRBJ1-6; 7 bases are a match to TRBD1. After removal of 3 bases from V and 7 bases from J, the junction contained 6 bases not matched to a gene. From germline, CDR1 is MDHEN and CDR2 SYDVKM. The CDR3 is 15 amino acids.

This clone was detected many times. The V gene is TRBV2, the J gene TRBJ2-7, with D perhaps matching TRBD1 (6 bases). The CDR3 extends over 15 amino acids. The germline V gene has CDR1 SNHLY and CDR2 FYNNEI. V was cut by 6 bases and J by 3 bases, with 18 bases left in between. Written as DNA, the CDR3 is TGTGCCAGCAGCCAAAAGAGGGACACTCGCTACGAGCAGTACTTC. As protein: CASSQKRDTRYEQYF.

This clone was seen more than once but under ten times. The chain links TRBV9 to TRBJ1-6; 7 bases agree with TRBD1. V lost 2 bases and J lost 7; bases outside the gene matches: 3. Per germline, CDR1 SGDLS and CDR2 YYNGEE. The CDR3 totals 14 residues. Here the CDR3 DNA reads TGTGCCAGCAGCGTCACAGGGGACAATTCACCCCTCCACTTT. This sequence encodes CASSVTGDNSPLHF.

This chain connects TRBV6-4 to TRBJ2-1; D gene unclear. Trimming stripped 0 bases from V and 0 bases from J, with 6 bases between. Germline V gene sequence: CDR1 MRHNA, CDR2 SNTAGT. The CDR3 has 15 amino acids. The CDR3 sequence is CASSDSTTSYNEQFF. In DNA, the CDR3 is TGTGCCAGCAGTGACTCGACAACCTCCTACAATGAGCAGTTCTTC.

Only a few counts were recorded for this clone. The chain is built from TRBV6-1 and TRBJ1-2, with TRBD1 matching over 7 bases. The germline V gene has CDR1 MNHNS and CDR2 SASEGT. The CDR3 length is 14 residues. After removal of 2 bases from V and 5 bases from J, the junction contained 5 bases not matched to a gene. The CDR3 nucleotides are TGTGCCAGCAGTGAATTTGGGACAGCTTATGGCTACACCTTC. Protein sequence: CASSEFGTAYGYTF.

This clone occurred once. The rearrangement joins TRBV30 to TRBJ1-2; D gene ambiguous. Trimming stripped 2 bases from V and 7 bases from J, with 23 bases between. Germline loops: CDR1 GTSNPN, CDR2 SVGIG (reference sequence). The CDR3 runs 16 residues. DNA of the CDR3: TGTGCCTGGAGTTTGGTTGTTGGTGGAGGGTTAAGTGGCTACACCTTC. Translating it yields CAWSLVVGGGLSGYTF.

The genes are TRBV10-2 and TRBJ1-1; D call uncertain. This CDR3 has 10 residues. The V and J ends lost 6 bases and 4 bases respectively, with 3 bases between them. Per the germline V gene, CDR1 is WSHSY and CDR2 is SAAADI. The DNA for the CDR3 is TGCGCCAGCAGGAGCACTGAAGCTTTCTTT. This sequence encodes CASRSTEAFF.

This clone has more than one count but fewer than ten. The rearrangement uses TRBV7-9 and TRBJ2-1; D is possibly TRBD2 (6 bases). The CDR3 has 15 amino acids. The V end lost 4 bases, the J end lost 9 bases, and 19 bases lay between the germline ends. Germline loops: CDR1 SEHNR, CDR2 FQNEAQ (reference sequence). Written as DNA, the CDR3 is TGTGCCAGCAGCTCCTGGAGGGAAGTAGGCGCTGAGCAGTTCTTC. Its translation: CASSSWREVGAEQFF.

The chain employs TRBV28 and TRBJ2-7; D possibly corresponds to TRBD2 (5 bases). The V end was cut by 8 bases, the J end by 2 bases, with 19 bases between. CDR3 length equals 15 residues. Germline loops: CDR1 MDHEN, CDR2 SYDVKM. CDR3 in DNA: TGTGCCAGCCGCACCTCAGCAGGACTTACCTACGAGCAGTACTTC. It specifies CASRTSAGLTYEQYF.

The V gene is TRBV4-2, the J gene TRBJ2-2, with 11 bases that match TRBD2. Trimming at V came to 4 bases and at J to 3 bases, leaving 1 base not matched to a gene. This CDR3 is 15 amino acids long. Germline V gene lookup returns CDR1 LGHNA and CDR2 YNFKEQ. DNA of the CDR3: TGTGCCAGCAGCCTTAGCGGGAGGGACACCGGGGAGCTGTTTTTT. Amino acid sequence: CASSLSGRDTGELFF.

This clone was recorded a few times. The chain links TRBV4-1 to TRBJ2-7, with a possible D match to TRBD1 (6 bases). The CDR3 consists of 15 residues. Deletions cut 1 base from V and 0 bases from J, with 10 bases between. The germline CDR1 and CDR2 sequences are MGHRA and YSYEKL. As DNA, the CDR3 is TGCGCCAGCAGCCAAGTTCAGGGGAGCTCCTACGAGCAGTACTTC. Translated: CASSQVQGSSYEQYF.

This clone was recorded a few times. The J gene is TRBJ2-3, the V gene TRBV15; 8 nucleotides match TRBD1. The CDR3 contains 17 residues. CDR1 is LNHNV, CDR2 YYDKDF, per germline (reference sequence). V lost 1 base to trimming and J lost 2 bases; unmatched junction nucleotides: 8. The CDR3 is CATSRVFPTGDTDTQYF. The CDR3 DNA reads as TGTGCCACCAGCAGAGTCTTCCCGACAGGGGACACAGATACGCAGTATTTT.

This chain joins TRBV15 and TRBJ1-1, with 10 bases identical to TRBD1. From germline, CDR1 is LNHNV and CDR2 YYDKDF (reference sequence). This CDR3 spans 15 amino acids. The V and J ends lost 5 bases and 3 bases, in that order; junction bases with no gene match: 6. CDR3 protein: CATSGPGTGDTEAFF. The CDR3 region has the DNA TGTGCCACCAGCGGTCCCGGGACAGGGGACACTGAAGCTTTCTTT.

This clone showed up just a few times. The V gene is TRBV5-4, the J gene TRBJ2-7; 7 nucleotides match TRBD2. The junction had 11 bases not matched to a gene; V was cut back by 5 bases and J by 6 bases. CDR1 SGHNT and CDR2 YYREEE come from the germline V gene (reference sequence). The CDR3 spans 14 residues. CDR3: CASSQPGTTLEQYF. In DNA, the CDR3 is TGTGCCAGCAGTCAACCTGGGACTACCCTCGAGCAGTACTTC. Looking up the rest from reference TRBV5-4 and TRBJ2-7 gives the full variable domain: ETGVTQSPTHLIKTRGQQVTLRCSSQSGHNTVSWYQQALGQGPQFIFQYYREEENGRGNFPPRFSGLQFPNYSSELNVNALELDDSALYLCASSQPGTTLEQYFGPGTRLTVT.

This clone showed up just a few times. The CDR3 reads CASSYLAGGSDTQYF. CDR3 nucleotide sequence: TGTGCCAGCAGTTACCTAGCGGGGGGCTCAGATACGCAGTATTTT. The chain combines TRBV6-6 with TRBJ2-3; 11 positions agree with TRBD2. The CDR3 totals 15 residues. In germline, CDR1 is MNHNY, CDR2 SVGAGI (reference sequence). With V trimmed by 2 bases and J by 4 bases, 2 bases remained unmatched.

The chain combines TRBV15 with TRBJ1-5, with a weak D call TRBD1 (6 bases). Trimming removed 0 bases at V and 1 base at J, with 10 bases between. From germline, CDR1 is LNHNV and CDR2 YYDKDF (reference sequence). The CDR3 sequence is 16 residues long. CDR3 sequence (DNA): TGTGCCACCAGCAGAGATCGAGGGGGAAGCAATCAGCCCCAGCATTTT. This gives the protein CATSRDRGGSNQPQHF.

The V gene is TRBV5-6, the J gene TRBJ2-1; 9 nucleotides match TRBD2. The CDR3 length is 16 residues. Germline-derived CDR1 and CDR2 are SGHDT and YYEEEE. V gave up 0 bases and J gave up 4 bases; unmatched junction bases: 5. CDR3 protein: CASSLDVTSGYNEQFF. For the CDR3, the DNA is TGTGCCAGCAGCTTGGATGTGACTAGCGGTTACAATGAGCAGTTCTTC.